The rows below give T cell receptor beta chains drawn from one sample of a study of blood T cell repertoires in COVID-19. TCRdb keeps only in-frame clones here, not all; method: immunoSEQ multiplex PCR. The data contain over 250,000 clones, 80% to 90% of them singletons. Sequencing was performed on peripheral blood. These TCRs come from a woman aged 45-59 years who had recovered from COVID-19. Both conserved end residues are part of each CDR3. The D gene is left open where the match is weak.

>TRBV4-1|NA|TRBJ1-5
CASSQVRANSNQPQHF
>TRBV4-2|NA|TRBJ2-4
CASSQDYAGLAKNIQYF
>TRBV6-5|NA|TRBJ1-1
CASSVYDLSTEAFF
>TRBV11-2|NA|TRBJ1-4
CASSTDRPNEKLFF
>TRBV19|NA|TRBJ1-5
CASSIHGAGANQPQHF
>TRBV2|TRBD1|TRBJ2-7
CASKTRGQGSYEQYF
>TRBV28|NA|TRBJ1-2
CASSPGLGYTF
>TRBV9|NA|TRBJ2-7
CASSPRGILGEQYF
>TRBV18|TRBD1|TRBJ1-6
CASSPGTGGGSPLHF
>TRBV19|TRBD1|TRBJ2-2
CASKVGQGFPGELFF